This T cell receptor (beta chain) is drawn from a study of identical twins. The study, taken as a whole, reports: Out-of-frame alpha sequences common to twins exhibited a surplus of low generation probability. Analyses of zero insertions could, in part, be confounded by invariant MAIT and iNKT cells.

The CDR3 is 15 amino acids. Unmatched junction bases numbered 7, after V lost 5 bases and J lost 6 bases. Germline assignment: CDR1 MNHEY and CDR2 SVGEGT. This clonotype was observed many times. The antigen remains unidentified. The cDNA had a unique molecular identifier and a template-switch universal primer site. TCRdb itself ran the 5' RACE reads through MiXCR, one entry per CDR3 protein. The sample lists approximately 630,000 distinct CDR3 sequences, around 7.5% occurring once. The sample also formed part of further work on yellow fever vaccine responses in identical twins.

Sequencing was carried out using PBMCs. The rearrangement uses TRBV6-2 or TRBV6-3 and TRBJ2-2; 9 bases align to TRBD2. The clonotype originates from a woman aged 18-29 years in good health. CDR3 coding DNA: TGTGCCAGCAGTCCTGGGACTAGCCCGGCCGGGGAGCTGTTTTTT. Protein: CASSPGTSPAGELFF.